The subject of this entry is one TCR beta chain. This sample is part of a study of CD8 T cells in Susac syndrome. RNA in amounts of roughly 0.45 to 1 ug was reverse transcribed with random hexamers. TCRdb recomputed calls from the immunoSEQ multiplex PCR reads with MiXCR, one row per CDR3 protein. Of tens of thousands of distinct CDR3 sequences in the sample, about 91% were seen once. TEMRA cells underwent FACS enrichment and CD8+ and CD4+ T cells underwent negative isolation. The sequence was collected from a human donor with multiple sclerosis. Specimen: CD8+ T cells from PBMCs.

The DNA for the CDR3 is TGTGCCAGCAGTCACCTGGGCAATGAGCAGTTCTTC. Protein product: CASSHLGNEQFF. This chain uses TRBV7-6 with TRBJ2-1; D not resolved. The CDR3 covers 12 residues. The V end was cut by 6 bases, the J end by 6 bases, with 9 bases between. The germline CDR1 and CDR2 sequences are SGHVS and FNYEAQ.